The rows below give T cell receptor beta chains drawn from one sample of a study of cytomegalovirus exposure and HLA in healthy donors. TCRdb's table, derived via immunoSEQ multiplex PCR, lists solely in-frame clones and lacks some. The data hold some 110,000 clones, with roughly 70% observed a single time. Input material: PBMCs. The receptors come from a woman between 50 and 59 years old in good health and CMV-seropositive. Both conserved end residues are part of each CDR3. D genes are given only for firm matches. Expanded clones are given a class, and other clones once, few, many or no size at all.

>-|TRBV5-4|TRBJ2-7|-
CASSWTSGEGGLGEQYF
TGTGCCAGCAGCTGGACCTCAGGGGAAGGGGGTTTGGGGGAGCAGTACTTC
>-|TRBV30|TRBJ1-2|few
CAWSDRLGYTF
TGTGCCTGGAGTGACAGGCTTGGCTACACCTTC
>-|TRBV29-1|TRBJ1-4|-
CSGRDSEGEKLFF
TGCAGCGGTCGGGACTCGGAAGGGGAAAAACTGTTTTTT
>TRBD1|TRBV5-1|TRBJ1-4|-
CASSLPGTANEKLFF
TGCGCCAGCAGCTTACCCGGGACAGCGAATGAAAAACTGTTTTTT
>TRBD2|TRBV6-1|TRBJ2-2|-
CASSDAPGLVAEKNTGELFF
TGTGCCAGCAGTGACGCACCGGGACTAGTAGCCGAGAAGAACACCGGGGAGCTGTTTTTT
>TRBD1|TRBV11-1|TRBJ1-1|-
CASSLDRGSETEAFF
TGTGCCAGCAGCTTAGACAGGGGGTCGGAAACTGAAGCTTTCTTT
>TRBD2|TRBV29-1|TRBJ2-2|-
CSVEAAGGPGELFF
TGCAGCGTTGAAGCGGCGGGGGGGCCCGGGGAGCTGTTTTTT
>-|TRBV30|TRBJ2-3|few
CAWSATVDTQYF
TGTGCCTGGAGTGCAACAGTTGATACGCAGTATTTT
>-|TRBV5-1|TRBJ2-1|-
CASSLDGYNEQFF
TGCGCCAGCAGCTTGGACGGTTACAATGAGCAGTTCTTC
>TRBD2|TRBV9|TRBJ2-1|-
CASSVVPSGSYNEQFF
TGTGCCAGCAGCGTAGTGCCTAGCGGGAGCTACAATGAGCAGTTCTTC
>-|TRBV5-6|TRBJ2-2|once
CASSLGERSPANTGELFF
TGTGCCAGCAGCTTGGGGGAGCGGTCCCCGGCAAACACCGGGGAGCTGTTTTTT
>TRBD2|TRBV5-6|TRBJ2-5|-
CASSLVLAEETQYF
TGTGCCAGCAGCTTGGTGCTAGCGGAAGAGACCCAGTACTTC
>-|TRBV10-2|TRBJ1-1|few
CASRLDSEAFF
TGCGCCAGCAGATTAGACAGTGAAGCTTTCTTT
>-|TRBV6-6|TRBJ2-7|-
CASSFGTLPTYEQYF
TGTGCCAGCAGTTTTGGGACTTTGCCGACCTACGAGCAGTACTTC
>-|TRBV7-6|TRBJ2-7|-
CASSLSGTIYEQYF
TGTGCCAGCAGCTTAAGCGGGACAATATACGAGCAGTACTTC
>-|TRBV4-3|TRBJ1-6|-
CASSQEGHNSPLHF
TGCGCCAGCAGCCAAGAGGGCCATAATTCACCCCTCCACTTT
>TRBD2|TRBV2|TRBJ2-5|-
CASSDVLATETQYF
TGTGCCAGCAGTGACGTACTAGCGACAGAGACCCAGTACTTC
>-|TRBV5-4|TRBJ2-5|-
CASSLGGLQETQYF
TGTGCCAGCAGCTTGGGCGGACTGCAAGAGACCCAGTACTTC
>-|TRBV7-2|TRBJ1-3|once
CASSLLSGYSGNTIYF
TGTGCCAGCAGCTTACTGTCCGGGTACTCTGGAAACACCATATATTTT
>TRBD1|TRBV27|TRBJ2-7|once
CATRMGTGISYEQYF
TGTGCCACTCGTATGGGGACAGGGATCTCCTACGAGCAGTACTTC
>-|TRBV7-9|TRBJ2-3|-
CASTTFGSWDTQYF
TGTGCCAGCACCACATTTGGGAGTTGGGATACGCAGTATTTT
>-|TRBV5-1|TRBJ1-1|-
CASSLEATEAFF
TGCGCCAGCAGTCTGGAGGCCACTGAAGCTTTCTTT
>TRBD2|TRBV4-2|TRBJ2-3|-
CASSQVVGLAGSRVNTQYF
TGTGCCAGCAGCCAAGTAGTTGGACTAGCGGGAAGTAGGGTAAATACGCAGTATTTT
>-|TRBV28|TRBJ1-2|-
CASSPAQGRGYTF
TGTGCCAGCAGCCCGGCGCAGGGAAGGGGCTACACCTTC
>TRBD2|TRBV19|TRBJ2-3|-
CASSLIGGGADTQYF
TGTGCCAGTAGCCTTATCGGGGGGGGCGCAGATACGCAGTATTTT
>TRBD1|TRBV29-1|TRBJ1-2|-
CSVRDRVGNDYGYTF
TGCAGCGTTCGGGACAGGGTGGGGAATGACTATGGCTACACCTTC
>-|TRBV7-2|TRBJ2-6|once
CASSPIAAVANPWAF
TGTGCCAGCAGTCCAATTGCGGCGGTCGCAAACCCCTGGGCTTTC
>TRBD1|TRBV5-4|TRBJ2-7|-
CASRAGTGSYEQYF
TGTGCCAGCAGGGCCGGGACAGGTAGTTACGAGCAGTACTTC
>TRBD2|TRBV7-2|TRBJ2-1|-
CASSTHGGGLAGVNEQFF
TGTGCCAGCAGCACCCATGGTGGGGGACTAGCGGGAGTGAATGAGCAGTTCTTC
>TRBD1|TRBV18|TRBJ2-7|-
CASSLKDRARFEQYF
TGTGCCAGCTCATTAAAGGACAGGGCCCGTTTCGAGCAGTACTTC
>TRBD2|TRBV28|TRBJ2-5|few
CASTGGGQTQYF
TGTGCCAGCACCGGGGGGGGTCAGACCCAGTACTTC
>-|TRBV6-1|TRBJ1-3|-
CASSASVSGNTIYF
TGTGCCAGCAGTGCCTCTGTCTCTGGAAACACCATATATTTT
>TRBD1|TRBV6-6|TRBJ1-6|-
CASSTDRGNSPLHF
TGTGCCAGCAGTACAGACAGGGGTAATTCACCCCTCCACTTT
>-|TRBV6-5|TRBJ1-4|-
CASKTGAGKLFF
TGTGCCAGCAAGACAGGTGCGGGAAAACTGTTTTTT
>-|TRBV7-8|TRBJ1-4|-
CASSPYGGAGNEKLFF
TGTGCCAGCAGCCCCTATGGGGGGGCAGGTAATGAAAAACTGTTTTTT
>-|TRBV7-8|TRBJ1-2|-
CASSLNWGQGYTF
TGTGCCAGCAGCTTAAACTGGGGGCAAGGCTACACCTTC
>-|TRBV7-2|TRBJ2-1|-
CASSVSQGPEQFF
TGTGCCAGCAGCGTTTCACAGGGACCTGAGCAGTTCTTC
>-|TRBV2|TRBJ2-5|few
CASSVYRKETQYF
TGTGCCAGCAGTGTTTACAGGAAAGAGACCCAGTACTTC
>TRBD2|TRBV7-2|TRBJ2-1|once
CASLMGLAANEQFF
TGTGCCAGCCTAATGGGACTAGCGGCGAATGAGCAGTTCTTC
>-|TRBV4-2|TRBJ1-2|-
CASSQDENWGDYTF
TGTGCCAGCAGCCAAGATGAGAACTGGGGGGACTACACCTTC
>TRBD1|TRBV4-1|TRBJ2-7|few
CASSLLGTGYYEQYF
TGCGCCAGCAGCCTTTTAGGGACAGGTTACTACGAGCAGTACTTC
>-|TRBV27|TRBJ1-1|-
CASSRGGEAFF
TGTGCCAGCAGTCGCGGGGGCGAAGCTTTCTTT
>-|TRBV4-2|TRBJ2-5|-
CASSQGAGTTKETQYF
TGTGCCAGCAGCCAAGGCGCAGGTACAACCAAAGAGACCCAGTACTTC
>TRBD1|TRBV28|TRBJ2-2|-
CASSHQPGQTNTGELFF
TGTGCCAGCAGTCACCAGCCGGGACAGACGAACACCGGGGAGCTGTTTTTT
>-|TRBV21-1|TRBJ1-6|-
CASSKGTAYNSPLHF
TGTGCCAGCAGCAAAGGAACAGCCTATAATTCACCCCTCCACTTT
>-|TRBV1|TRBJ2-2|-
CTSSQDTSGRVVTGELFF
TGCACCAGCAGCCAAGATACTAGCGGGAGGGTTGTCACCGGGGAGCTGTTTTTT
>TRBD2|TRBV4-2|TRBJ2-1|-
CASSQEGGAGGSYEQFF
TGTGCCAGCAGCCAAGAAGGCGGAGCGGGAGGAAGCTATGAGCAGTTCTTC
>TRBD1|TRBV28|TRBJ2-3|once
CASSLLGQSLQYF
TGTGCCAGCAGTTTACTGGGACAGTCATTGCAGTATTTT